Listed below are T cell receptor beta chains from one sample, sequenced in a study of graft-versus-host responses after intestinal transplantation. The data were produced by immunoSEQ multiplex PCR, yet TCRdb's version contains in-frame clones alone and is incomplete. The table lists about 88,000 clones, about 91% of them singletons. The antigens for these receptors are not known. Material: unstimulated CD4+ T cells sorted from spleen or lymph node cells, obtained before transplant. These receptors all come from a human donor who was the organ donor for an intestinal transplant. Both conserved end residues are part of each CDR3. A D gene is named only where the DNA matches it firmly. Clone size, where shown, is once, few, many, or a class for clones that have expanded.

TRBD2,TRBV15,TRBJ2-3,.,CATSRDPRTSGGTDTQYF,TGTGCCACCAGCAGGGACCCCCGGACTAGCGGGGGCACAGATACGCAGTATTTT
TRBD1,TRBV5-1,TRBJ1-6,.,CASSLQGDLSPLHF,TGCGCCAGCAGCCTCCAGGGGGATCTCTCACCCCTCCACTTT
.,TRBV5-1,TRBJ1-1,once,CASSFSGATEAFF,TGCGCCAGCAGCTTCTCAGGGGCGACTGAAGCTTTCTTT
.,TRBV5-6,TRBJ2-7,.,CASSFAGYEQYF,TGTGCCAGCAGCTTCGCCGGCTACGAGCAGTACTTC
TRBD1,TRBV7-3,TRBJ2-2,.,CASSLKLGGNTGELFF,TGTGCCAGCAGCTTAAAGTTAGGGGGCAACACCGGGGAGCTGTTTTTT
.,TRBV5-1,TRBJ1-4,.,CASSRRWGGEEKLFF,TGCGCCAGCAGCCGGAGATGGGGGGGAGAAGAAAAACTGTTTTTT
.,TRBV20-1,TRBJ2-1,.,CSASGSDEQFF,TGCAGTGCTAGCGGGAGCGACGAGCAGTTCTTC
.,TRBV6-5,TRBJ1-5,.,CASRPSGGNQPQHF,TGTGCCAGCAGACCTTCCGGGGGGAATCAGCCCCAGCATTTT
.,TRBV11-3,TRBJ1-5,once,CASSTGFQPQHF,TGTGCCAGCAGCACAGGGTTTCAGCCCCAGCATTTT
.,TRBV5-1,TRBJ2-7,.,CASSSPGRQIYEQYF,TGCGCCAGCAGCTCCCCGGGAAGGCAGATTTACGAGCAGTACTTC
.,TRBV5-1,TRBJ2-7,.,CASRPGGPTYEQYF,TGCGCCAGCAGGCCCGGGGGGCCTACCTACGAGCAGTACTTC
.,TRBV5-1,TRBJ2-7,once,CASRLRDIFYEQYF,TGCGCCAGCAGGCTGCGAGACATATTCTACGAGCAGTACTTC
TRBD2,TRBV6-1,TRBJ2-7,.,CASRLAGTKIYEQYF,TGTGCCAGCCGACTGGCCGGGACTAAAATCTACGAGCAGTACTTC
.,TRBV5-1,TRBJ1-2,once,CASSLGQARGYGYTF,TGCGCCAGCAGCTTGGGGCAGGCAAGGGGCTATGGCTACACCTTC
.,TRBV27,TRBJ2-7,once,CASSDLGPTYEQYF,TGTGCCAGCAGTGACCTTGGGCCAACCTACGAGCAGTACTTC
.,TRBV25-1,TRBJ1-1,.,CASSPASRAEAFF,TGTGCCAGCAGTCCTGCCTCCCGCGCGGAAGCTTTCTTT
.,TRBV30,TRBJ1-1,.,CAWSVRRGLRTEAFF,TGTGCCTGGAGTGTACGTAGAGGTTTAAGAACTGAAGCTTTTTTT
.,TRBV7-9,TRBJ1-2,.,CASSFGQMDGYTF,TGTGCCAGCAGCTTCGGACAGATGGATGGCTACACCTTC
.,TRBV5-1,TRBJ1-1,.,CASSLAYEINTEAFF,TGCGCCAGCAGCTTGGCCTACGAGATAAACACTGAAGCTTTCTTT
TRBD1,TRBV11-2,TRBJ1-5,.,CASSHTGGRNQPQHF,TGTGCCAGCAGCCACACAGGGGGCCGCAATCAGCCCCAGCATTTT
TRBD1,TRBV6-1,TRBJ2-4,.,CASSEALHPQSRGYNTLAKNIQYF,TGTGCCAGCAGTGAAGCGTTGCACCCTCAATCCAGGGGGTACAACACCCTAGCCAAAAACATTCAGTACTTC
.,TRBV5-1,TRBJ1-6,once,CASSFSGGSNSPLHF,TGCGCCAGCAGCTTTTCGGGGGGTAGTAATTCACCCCTCCACTTT
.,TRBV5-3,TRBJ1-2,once,CARSLCISIEGSLLGEYGYTF,TGTGCCAGAAGCTTGTGTATATCTATCGAGGGCAGCCTTTTGGGTGAATATGGCTACACCTTC
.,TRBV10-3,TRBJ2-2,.,CAIRGGPTGELFF,TGTGCCATCAGGGGGGGGCCAACCGGGGAGCTGTTTTTT
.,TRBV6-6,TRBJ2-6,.,CASRTGSGANVLTF,TGTGCCAGCAGAACAGGGTCTGGGGCCAACGTCCTGACTTTC
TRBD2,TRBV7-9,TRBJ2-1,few,CASSLENSGRTEQFF,TGTGCCAGCAGCTTAGAGAATAGCGGGAGAACTGAGCAGTTCTTC
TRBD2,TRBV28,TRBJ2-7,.,CASGLAGRVPYEQYF,TGTGCCAGCGGACTAGCGGGTAGGGTTCCCTACGAGCAGTACTTC